This T cell receptor beta chain comes out of a study of T-cell memory formation after mild COVID-19. In the study overall: TCR clusters were mostly confined to one donor each.

This clonotype was seen only a few times. Antigen: not known. Trimming cost V 10 bases and J 3 bases; bases outside gene matches: 9. This CDR3 has 13 residues. CDR1 MGHDK and CDR2 SYGVNS come from the germline V gene. The authors produced TCR alpha and TCR beta cDNA libraries with sample barcodes and UMIs by 5'RACE using constant-segment primers. Via MiXCR, TCRdb re-called the 5' RACE reads, giving one row per CDR3 protein. The sample records fewer than 250,000 distinct CDR3 sequences, around 25% being singletons. Study-wide results and caveats: Some clones that responded were present in memory (sampled pre-infection), which suggests cross-reactive memory joined.

This chain uses TRBV25-1 with TRBJ2-7; the match to TRBD1 covers 7 bases. This TCR came from an adult woman who had mild COVID-19 (a few samples of this study predate the infection). Cell type and time point are not known. Sample: PBMCs or a T cell subset sorted from them (not recorded which). Here the CDR3 reads CATNPRGSYEQYF. The DNA of the CDR3 is TGTGCCACCAACCCCAGGGGGAGCTACGAGCAGTACTTC.